The entry that follows covers one T cell receptor (beta chain) sequence. This record comes from a study of T-cell memory formation after mild COVID-19. V dropped 3 bases and J dropped 3 bases, with 14 bases sitting between them. CDR1 and CDR2 from the germline V gene are DFQATT and SNEGSKA (reference sequence). The CDR3 runs 14 residues. From the 5' RACE reads, TCRdb called clonotypes with MiXCR, one entry per CDR3 protein. The data contain more than 400,000 distinct CDR3 sequences, roughly 18% of them singletons. The rearrangement joins TRBV20-1 to TRBJ1-2, with D perhaps TRBD1 (6 bases). The origin of this receptor is an adult woman who had mild COVID-19 (a few samples of this study predate the infection). Cell type and time point are not known. What was sequenced was PBMCs or a T cell subset sorted from them (not recorded which). CDR3 region: CSARGAPLDYGYTF. CDR3 DNA: TGCAGTGCTAGGGGGGCTCCCCTTGACTATGGCTACACCTTC.